This T cell receptor (beta chain) was obtained from a study of blood T cell repertoires in COVID-19. Study-wide background: Acute and convalescent COVID-19 specimens originated in the United States, Italy and Spain.

This CDR3 region has 17 residues. The Seattle patients joined while their infection was active and were tracked longitudinally afterward. In the source study's methods: Reference gene primer amplification in the assay estimated nucleated cell counts. Assay: immunoSEQ multiplex PCR; the TCRdb copy retains only in-frame clones and omits some. That table is the source of V, J and clone size, and D and trimming were worked out from the DNA. The top ten hold around an eighth of the sample, which has hundreds of thousands of clones, about 87% seen once. The origin of this receptor is a woman aged 50 to 60 with COVID-19, enrolled during active disease. The source material was peripheral blood. The chain links TRBV21-1 to TRBJ2-7; the D call of TRBD1 is as the table states it, not checked on the DNA. TRBV21-1 is a listed pseudogene. The chain's CDR3 is CASSTGTGGPSSYEQYF. Here the CDR3 DNA reads TGTGCCAGCAGCACCGGGACAGGGGGCCCCTCTTCCTACGAGCAGTACTTC.